Below, 2 T cell receptor beta chains from the same sample are listed, as sequenced in a study of vaccination effects on CD4 cells after COVID-19. These receptors' targets are unknown. Before sequencing took place, the ViraFEST assay used viral peptide pools to expand antigen-specific CD4+ T cells. Cells that had been cultured for nine to eleven days were the source of isolated CD4+ T cells. Measured with immunoSEQ multiplex PCR; TCRdb has only the in-frame clones, and not every one. The sample consists of some 20,000 clones, about 71% of them appearing once. This material consisted of CD4+ T cells from PBMCs cultured with HCoV-229E spike peptides, taken before COVID-19 vaccination. The source is a human donor who received a COVID-19 vaccine.

This chain joins TRBV6-5 and TRBJ1-5, with a possible D match to TRBD1 (5 bases). The germline CDR1 and CDR2 sequences are MNHEY and SVGAGI. This CDR3 has 13 residues. The V and J ends lost 8 bases and 2 bases respectively, with 10 bases between them. In DNA, the CDR3 is TGTGCCAGCGGCAGGGAGGGCAATCAGCCCCAGCATTTT. Its protein is CASGREGNQPQHF.

Only a few counts were recorded for this clone. The CDR3 nucleotides read TGTGCCAGCAGTCCCCGGGGCCCGAACACCGGGGAGCTGTTTTTT. Its protein is CASSPRGPNTGELFF. This chain uses TRBV6-5 with TRBJ2-2, with D possibly being TRBD1 or TRBD2 (5 bases each). With 5 bases removed from V and 0 bases from J, the gap between germline ends came to 10 bases. The CDR3 sequence is 15 residues long. Per germline, CDR1 MNHEY and CDR2 SVGAGI.